This TCR beta chain emerged from a study of metastatic and nonmetastatic thyroid tumors. Every patient was untreated before thyroid surgery. The length of the CDR3 is 19 residues. Germline-derived CDR1 and CDR2 are SGHDT and YYEEEE. The V and J ends lost 5 bases and 2 bases respectively, with 28 bases between them. The authors' processing: Clinicopathological groups supplied CDR3 differences that were used to build a distant-metastasis classifier for papillary thyroid cancer. TCRdb re-clonotyped the PCR reads via MiXCR. The V and J calls were determined by TCRdb, not by the authors. Of over 15,000 clones listed, about 35% were seen once; the top ten hold roughly 7.7%. Ten or more counts support this clone.

The source is a female donor with papillary thyroid cancer or a benign thyroid nodule (not recorded which). Some clones in this sample may be carry-over from other donors' samples. Sequenced: tumor tissue. This chain joins TRBV5-6 and TRBJ1-2; a weak D match, TRBD1 (5 bases). CDR3 amino acids: CASRDPHGAAQPSNYGYTF. CDR3 nucleotide sequence: TGTGCCAGCAGGGATCCTCATGGGGCAGCACAGCCTTCGAACTATGGCTACACCTTC.